These 31 T cell receptor beta chains came from one sample sequenced in a study of blood T cell repertoires in COVID-19. Libraries were prepared by immunoSEQ multiplex PCR; TCRdb keeps only in-frame clonotypes and omits some of them. The top ten hold 4% to 5% of the sample, which has just over 300,000 clones, about nine tenths seen once. Sequencing was carried out using PBMCs or T cells enriched from blood (not recorded which). These receptors were obtained from a man under 40 who had recovered from COVID-19.

Remarks on this clone: The limits of the CDR3 on the DNA are not certain, so only TCRdb's listed CDR3 is given. The gene calls are TRBV7-8 and TRBJ1-1. Germline assignment: CDR1 SGHVS and CDR2 FQNEAQ. The CDR3 adds up to 14 amino acids, both ends counted. This CDR3 is CASSFGSGSTEAFF.

This clone was seen a handful of times. This rearrangement joins TRBV4-2 to TRBJ2-3, with 11 positions matching TRBD2. CDR1 and CDR2 from the germline V gene are LGHNA and YNFKEQ. The V and J ends lost 1 base and 5 bases, in that order; junction bases with no gene match: 11. The CDR3 has 18 residues. The CDR3 region has the DNA TGTGCCAGCAGCCAAGTATCCACTAGCGGGGGAGCAGGAGATACGCAGTATTTT. This codes for CASSQVSTSGGAGDTQYF.

The chain uses TRBV27 and TRBJ1-5; the D is unclear. The germline V gene encodes CDR1 MNHEY and CDR2 SMNVEV (reference sequence). V was trimmed by 6 bases and J by 0 bases, leaving 9 bases between them. The CDR3 covers 14 residues. CDR3 coding DNA: TGTGCCAGCAGAATGACTTATAGCAATCAGCCCCAGCATTTT. It codes for CASRMTYSNQPQHF.

The chain uses TRBV10-1 and TRBJ2-7, with TRBD2 matching over 9 bases. The CDR3 is 16 residues long. The germline V gene has CDR1 WNHNN and CDR2 SYGVQD (reference sequence). After removal of 7 bases from V and 3 bases from J, the junction contained 13 bases not matched to a gene. The CDR3 protein is CASIGIAGAVDYEQYF. In DNA, the CDR3 is TGCGCCAGCATCGGAATAGCGGGAGCGGTGGACTACGAGCAGTACTTC.

V usage is TRBV19 and J usage is TRBJ1-5; 8 bases match TRBD1. V gave up 11 bases and J gave up 7 bases; unmatched junction bases: 4. Germline V lookup: CDR1 LNHDA, CDR2 SQIVND (reference sequence). The CDR3 is 11 amino acids. CDR3 residues: CASPGGQPQHF. The CDR3 DNA reads as TGTGCCTCGCCAGGGGGCCAGCCCCAGCATTTT.

This chain joins TRBV7-2 and TRBJ2-2; TRBD1 aligns across 7 bases. The length of the CDR3 is 16 residues. The junction had 7 bases not matched to a gene; V was cut back by 5 bases and J by 1 base. CDR1 SGHTA and CDR2 FQGNSA come from the germline V gene. The CDR3 nucleotides read TGTGCCAGCAGCCACTCCGGGACAGTGAACACCGGGGAGCTGTTTTTT. As protein: CASSHSGTVNTGELFF.

This clone was picked up a small number of times. The V gene is TRBV18, the J gene TRBJ1-2; no reliable D call. CDR3 length: 13 amino acids. The V and J ends lost 6 bases and 7 bases respectively, with 15 bases between them. CDR1 is KGHSH and CDR2 is LQKENI in the germline V gene. CDR3 in amino acids: CASSHGEASGYTF. CDR3 coding DNA: TGTGCCAGCTCTCACGGGGAGGCGAGTGGCTACACCTTC. Variable domain in full (rest from reference TRBV18 and TRBJ1-2): NAGVMQNPRHLVRRRGQEARLRCSPMKGHSHVYWYRQLPEEGLKFMVYLQKENIIDESGMPKERFSAEFPKEGPSILRIQQVVRGDSAAYFCASSHGEASGYTFGSGTRLTVV.

The V call is TRBV10-1, the J call TRBJ2-3; TRBD2 aligns across 9 bases. V gave up 1 base and J gave up 6 bases; unmatched junction bases: 8. Germline CDR1 and CDR2: WNHNN and SYGVQD (reference sequence). The CDR3 is 16 amino acids. CDR3 region: CASSEWASGNEDTQYF. The CDR3 DNA is TGCGCCAGCAGTGAGTGGGCTAGCGGGAATGAGGATACGCAGTATTTT.

This clone was counted a few times. The V and J genes are TRBV13 and TRBJ2-7; 7 bases align to TRBD1. The J segment lost 4 bases and the V segment lost 2 bases, leaving 11 bases of the junction unmatched. This CDR3 has 16 amino acids. Germline assignment: CDR1 PRHDT and CDR2 FYEKMQ (reference sequence). The CDR3 DNA follows: TGTGCCAGCAGCTTAACGAGGACAGGTCGGAGGTACGAGCAGTACTTC. Amino acid sequence: CASSLTRTGRRYEQYF.

V usage is TRBV18 and J usage is TRBJ2-3; perhaps TRBD1 as D (6 bases). The germline V and J ends were trimmed by 2 bases and 4 bases, with 7 bases remaining between them. Germline V CDR1 and CDR2: KGHSH, LQKENI. The CDR3 spans 13 residues. The CDR3 reads CASSPYRADTQYF. In DNA, the CDR3 is TGTGCCAGCTCACCATACAGGGCAGATACGCAGTATTTT.

The chain recombines TRBV2 with TRBJ1-1; a weak D match, TRBD1 (6 bases). Trimming left V 6 bases short and J 6 bases short, with 17 bases between. This CDR3 spans 14 amino acids. Germline-derived CDR1 and CDR2 are SNHLY and FYNNEI. The CDR3 DNA is TGTGCCAGCAGGGGTGGTAGGGGGAATCCTGAAGCTTTCTTT. Translating it yields CASRGGRGNPEAFF. Based on the CDR3 plus reference TRBV2 and TRBJ1-1, the full variable domain is EPEVTQTPSHQVTQMGQEVILRCVPISNHLYFYWYRQILGQKVEFLVSFYNNEISEKSEIFDDQFSVERPDGSNFTLKIRSTKLEDSAMYFCASRGGRGNPEAFFGQGTRLTVV.

V usage is TRBV27 and J usage is TRBJ1-5; D remains unclear. Per the germline V gene, CDR1 is MNHEY and CDR2 is SMNVEV (reference sequence). This CDR3 has 15 residues. V lost 4 bases to trimming and J lost 2 bases, with 12 bases between them. As DNA, the CDR3 is TGTGCCAGCAGTTCGAGGGTGTTTGGCAATCAGCCCCAGCATTTT. Protein product: CASSSRVFGNQPQHF.

The chain employs TRBV15 and TRBJ1-2; 10 bases line up with TRBD1. The germline V gene encodes CDR1 LNHNV and CDR2 YYDKDF (reference sequence). This CDR3 is 15 amino acids long. V dropped 3 bases and J dropped 5; count of bases not matched to a gene: 6. CDR3 region: CATSSDRQGAYGYTF. CDR3 DNA sequence: TGTGCCACCAGCAGCGACAGACAGGGGGCATATGGCTACACCTTC.

This chain joins TRBV30 and TRBJ1-2; D not certain. Trimming left V 1 base short and J 3 bases short, with 12 bases between. This CDR3 has 14 residues. Germline V gene lookup returns CDR1 GTSNPN and CDR2 SVGIG (reference sequence). The CDR3 DNA reads as TGTGCCTGGAGTGGCTCGAAAACGGACTATGGCTACACCTTC. Translated, it gives CAWSGSKTDYGYTF.

Here the CDR3 reads CASTSQGGIGNTIYF. The CDR3 DNA sequence: TGTGCCAGCACCTCACAGGGAGGGATTGGAAACACCATATATTTT. V is TRBV6-5 and J is TRBJ1-3; a weak D match, TRBD1 (6 bases). The V end lost 7 bases, the J end lost 3 bases, and 16 bases lay between the germline ends. The germline V gene has CDR1 MNHEY and CDR2 SVGAGI. The CDR3 is made up of 15 amino acids.

This sequence joins TRBV27 and TRBJ2-2; 8 bases match TRBD1. The CDR3 spans 18 residues. CDR1 is MNHEY, CDR2 SMNVEV, per germline (reference sequence). After removal of 0 bases from V and 5 bases from J, the junction contained 11 bases not matched to a gene. CDR3 in DNA: TGTGCCAGCAGTTTATCGCCAGGGGGCATTCTAAATACCGGGGAGCTGTTTTTT. Protein: CASSLSPGGILNTGELFF.

This chain connects TRBV7-9 to TRBJ1-6, with 9 bases matching TRBD1. The CDR3 spans 16 residues. Germline V gives CDR1 SEHNR, CDR2 FQNEAQ (reference sequence). Germline trimming cut 6 bases from V and 6 bases from J; bases unmatched to any gene: 9. For the CDR3, the DNA is TGTGCCAGCAGTCACAATGACAGGGGGATTAATTCACCCCTCCACTTT. Translated: CASSHNDRGINSPLHF.

The gene calls are TRBV27 and TRBJ1-4; TRBD1 matches at 7 bases. Per germline, CDR1 MNHEY and CDR2 SMNVEV (reference sequence). CDR3 length equals 16 residues. The V segment lost 6 bases and the J segment 2 bases; nucleotides outside the gene matches: 9. CDR3 sequence reads: CASRTGMGATNEKLFF. The CDR3 DNA follows: TGTGCCAGCAGGACAGGGATGGGGGCGACTAATGAAAAACTGTTTTTT. Filled out from reference TRBV27 and TRBJ1-4, the complete variable domain reads EAQVTQNPRYLITVTGKKLTVTCSQNMNHEYMSWYRQDPGLGLRQIYYSMNVEVTDKGDVPEGYKVSRKEKRNFPLILESPSPNQTSLYFCASRTGMGATNEKLFFGSGTQLSVL.

This chain links TRBV7-2 with TRBJ2-1, with a weak D call TRBD2 (5 bases). Trimming pared 2 bases from V and 0 bases from J, leaving 8 bases between. CDR1 is SGHTA, CDR2 FQGNSA, per germline. CDR3 length equals 15 residues. The CDR3 nucleotides read TGTGCCAGCAGCTTATCTGGGAGCTCCTACAATGAGCAGTTCTTC. As protein: CASSLSGSSYNEQFF.

The chain links TRBV6-5 to TRBJ2-3; 7 bases are a match to TRBD2. CDR3 size: 15 residues. Germline CDR1 reads MNHEY; CDR2 reads SVGAGI. V was pared by 4 bases and J by 3 bases, with 7 bases of the junction left unmatched. The chain's CDR3 is CASSLLAAETDTQYF. For the CDR3, the DNA is TGTGCCAGCAGTTTGCTAGCGGCAGAAACAGATACGCAGTATTTT.

The gene calls are TRBV7-2 and TRBJ2-2, with a tentative D call TRBD2 (6 bases). The CDR3 spans 14 residues. V lost 6 bases, J lost 2 bases, and 10 bases lay in between. Germline V lookup: CDR1 SGHTA, CDR2 FQGNSA. CDR3 in DNA: TGTGCCAGCAGGGGGGGACCCAACACCGGGGAGCTGTTTTTT. Amino acid sequence: CASRGGPNTGELFF.

V and J are TRBV11-2 and TRBJ2-5; 9 bases match TRBD1. The CDR3 runs 13 residues. The trim removed 4 bases at V and 4 bases at J, leaving 1 base unmatched. Per germline, CDR1 SGHAT and CDR2 FQNNGV. The CDR3 loop is CASSSQGAETQYF. CDR3 nucleotide sequence: TGTGCCAGCAGCTCACAGGGGGCAGAGACCCAGTACTTC.

V gene TRBV5-1 combines with J gene TRBJ1-1; 7 bases fit TRBD1. CDR1 is SGHRS and CDR2 is YFSETQ in the germline V gene. The CDR3 contains 17 residues. With V trimmed by 1 base and J by 5 bases, 14 bases remained unmatched. In DNA, the CDR3 is TGCGCCAGCAGCTTGAGGGGCGCAGGGGGAGAGGGGACTGAAGCTTTCTTT. Translated: CASSLRGAGGEGTEAFF.

This clone was recorded once. The chain couples TRBV30 to TRBJ2-1, with TRBD2 identical over 7 bases. Germline lookup yields CDR1 GTSNPN and CDR2 SVGIG (reference sequence). V lost 3 bases and J lost 9; bases outside the gene matches: 8. CDR3 length: 13 residues. Here the CDR3 DNA reads TGTGCCTGGAGCGGACTAGTGCGAAGTGAGCAGTTCTTC. It encodes CAWSGLVRSEQFF.

The chain links TRBV21-1 to TRBJ1-5; the D call in the table, TRBD1, was not verified against the DNA. TRBV21-1 is a documented pseudogene. The CDR3 spans 15 residues. CDR3 protein: CASRIRTGVDQPQHF. In nucleotides, the CDR3 is TGTGCCAGCAGAATAAGGACAGGGGTCGATCAGCCCCAGCATTTT.

The rearrangement uses TRBV5-1 and TRBJ1-1, with TRBD1 as a possible D gene (6 bases). Germline V gene data show CDR1 as SGHRS and CDR2 as YFSETQ. V lost 4 bases and J lost 4, with 11 bases in between. This CDR3 is built from 13 residues. In nucleotides, the CDR3 is TGCGCCAGCAGCAATGAAGGGGGCACTGAAGCTTTCTTT. Its protein is CASSNEGGTEAFF.

The chain carries TRBV12-5 and TRBJ1-1; D remains unclear. The CDR3 consists of 13 residues. Germline-derived CDR1 and CDR2 are LGHNT and FRNRAP. The ends were cut back, 2 bases at V and 4 bases at J, with 8 bases in the middle. DNA of the CDR3: TGTGCTAGTGGTTTGTGGGGAGGCACTGAAGCTTTCTTT. This codes for CASGLWGGTEAFF. Based on the CDR3 plus reference TRBV12-5 and TRBJ1-1, the full variable domain is DARVTQTPRHKVTEMGQEVTMRCQPILGHNTVFWYRQTMMQGLELLAYFRNRAPLDDSGMPKDRFSAEMPDATLATLKIQPSEPRDSAVYFCASGLWGGTEAFFGQGTRLTVV.

This clone has just a few counts. This chain uses TRBV7-6 with TRBJ2-7, with 10 positions matching TRBD2. The CDR3 totals 15 residues. Germline V gives CDR1 SGHVS, CDR2 FNYEAQ. J gave up 7 bases and V 6 bases, and 12 bases lay outside the gene matches. CDR3 DNA: TGTGCCAGCAGTTTGGGCGCTAGCGGGGGTGGAGAGCAGTACTTC. This translates into CASSLGASGGGEQYF.

The V call is TRBV7-2, the J call TRBJ2-7; tentative D call: TRBD2 (5 bases). V was pared by 3 bases and J by 4 bases, with 10 bases between. Germline CDR1 SGHTA, CDR2 FQGNSA. The CDR3 runs to 13 residues. The CDR3 loop reads CASSLAPGYEQYF. Here the CDR3 DNA reads TGTGCCAGCAGCTTGGCCCCGGGGTACGAGCAGTACTTC.

The V gene is TRBV24-1, the J gene TRBJ2-3, with 8 bases that match TRBD1. J gave up 3 bases and V 4 bases, and 8 bases lay outside the gene matches. Looked up from germline, CDR1 is KGHDR and CDR2 is SFDVKD. CDR3 length: 16 amino acids. The CDR3 here is CATSDYTTGGTDTQYF. CDR3 nucleotide sequence: TGTGCCACCAGTGACTACACTACAGGGGGGACAGATACGCAGTATTTT.

V and J are TRBV10-1 and TRBJ2-1; 9 nucleotides align to TRBD2. The CDR3 is 14 residues long. V trimming: 5 bases; J trimming: 6 bases; junction bases outside the gene matches: 5. CDR1 and CDR2 from the germline V gene are WNHNN and SYGVQD (reference sequence). The CDR3 DNA reads as TGCGCCAGCAGTATGCTAGCGGGGTCCAATGAGCAGTTCTTC. Its translation is CASSMLAGSNEQFF.